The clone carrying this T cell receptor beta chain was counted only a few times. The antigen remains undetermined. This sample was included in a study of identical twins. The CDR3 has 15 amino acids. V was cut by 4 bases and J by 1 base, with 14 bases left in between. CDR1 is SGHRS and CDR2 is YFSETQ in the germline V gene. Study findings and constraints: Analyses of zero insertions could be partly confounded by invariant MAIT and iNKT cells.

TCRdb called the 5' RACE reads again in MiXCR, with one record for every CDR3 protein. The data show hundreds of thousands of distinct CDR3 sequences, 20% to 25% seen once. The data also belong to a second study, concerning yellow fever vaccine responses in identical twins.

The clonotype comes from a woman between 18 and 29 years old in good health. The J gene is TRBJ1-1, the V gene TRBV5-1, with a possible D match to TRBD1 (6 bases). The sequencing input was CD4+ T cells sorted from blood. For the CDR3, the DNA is TGCGCCAGCAGCGGGTCGACAGGAAAGAACACTGAAGCTTTCTTT. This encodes CASSGSTGKNTEAFF.